These 28 T cell receptor beta chains originate from one sample sequenced in a study of CD8 T cells in Susac syndrome. The RNA, roughly 0.45 to 1 ug, was put through reverse transcription using random hexamers. From the immunoSEQ multiplex PCR reads, TCRdb called clonotypes with MiXCR, one entry per CDR3 protein. The data show 90,000 to 150,000 distinct CDR3 sequences, 94% seen once. Sample: CD4+ T cells from PBMCs. The receptors shown here come from a human donor in good health.

The sample holds one count of this clonotype. The rearrangement links TRBV3-1 to TRBJ2-3, with a weak D call TRBD2 (6 bases). Germline values: CDR1 LGHDT, CDR2 YNNKEL (reference sequence). This CDR3 contains 13 residues. Trimming removed 4 bases at V and 6 bases at J, with 11 bases between. The CDR3 is CASSPTLADTQYF. The CDR3 DNA reads as TGTGCCAGCAGCCCCACCCTAGCGGATACGCAGTATTTT.

This chain links TRBV10-3 with TRBJ2-7, with TRBD2 matching over 9 bases. Trimming cost V 2 bases and J 4 bases; bases outside gene matches: 3. This CDR3 is 14 amino acids long. Per germline, CDR1 ENHRY and CDR2 SYGVKD. CDR3: CAISEPSGAYEQYF. The CDR3 DNA reads as TGTGCCATCAGTGAGCCTAGCGGGGCTTACGAGCAGTACTTC.

J is TRBJ1-5 and V is TRBV28, with D hard to call. CDR3 length: 10 amino acids. The germline gives CDR1 MDHEN, CDR2 SYDVKM. V lost 2 bases and J 10 bases, leaving 3 bases between the germline ends. The CDR3 DNA reads TGTGCCAGCAGTTTAGAACCCCAGCATTTT. Translated: CASSLEPQHF.

This clonotype appeared a few times. This sequence joins TRBV5-4 and TRBJ2-5; 7 nucleotides agree with TRBD2. Germline V gene data show CDR1 as SGHNT and CDR2 as YYREEE (reference sequence). This CDR3 comprises 14 residues. The junction had 0 bases not matched to a gene; V was cut back by 0 bases and J by 1 base. The CDR3 region is CASSLASGQETQYF. DNA of the CDR3: TGTGCCAGCAGCTTGGCTAGCGGCCAAGAGACCCAGTACTTC.

This clonotype turned up a few times. This chain uses TRBV4-1 with TRBJ2-2; no firm D call. The CDR3 runs 14 residues. With 0 bases removed from V and 4 bases from J, the gap between germline ends came to 6 bases. Per germline, CDR1 MGHRA and CDR2 YSYEKL. CDR3 sequence: CASSQEKGTGELFF. The CDR3 DNA follows: TGCGCCAGCAGCCAAGAGAAAGGCACCGGGGAGCTGTTTTTT.

This chain connects TRBV28 to TRBJ2-7; tentatively, D is TRBD1 (5 bases). The V end lost 7 bases, the J end lost 2 bases, and 15 bases lay between the germline ends. The germline V gene encodes CDR1 MDHEN and CDR2 SYDVKM. The CDR3 contains 14 residues. CDR3 residues: CASNKAQGAYEQYF. The CDR3 DNA sequence: TGTGCCAGCAATAAGGCTCAGGGTGCCTACGAGCAGTACTTC. Variable domain in full (rest from reference TRBV28 and TRBJ2-7): DVKVTQSSRYLVKRTGEKVFLECVQDMDHENMFWYRQDPGLGLRLIYFSYDVKMKEKGDIPEGYSVSREKKERFSLILESASTNQTSMYLCASNKAQGAYEQYFGPGTRLTVT.

The chain combines TRBV20-1 with TRBJ2-7, with TRBD2 matching over 7 bases. CDR1 is DFQATT and CDR2 is SNEGSKA in the germline V gene (reference sequence). This CDR3 comprises 14 residues. The trim removed 6 bases at V and 6 bases at J, leaving 14 bases unmatched. CDR3 sequence reads: CSAPVGAGVREQYF. CDR3 DNA sequence: TGCAGTGCGCCCGTCGGGGCGGGAGTCCGCGAGCAGTACTTC.

This chain joins TRBV4-3 and TRBJ2-5; D is unresolved. CDR1 is LGHNA, CDR2 YSLEER, per germline. With 9 bases removed from V and 3 bases from J, the gap between germline ends came to 23 bases. The CDR3 contains 16 residues. In DNA form, the CDR3 reads TGCGCCAGTAGTCCCCCGGGCGTACCAGAAGAAGAGACCCAGTACTTC. Its protein is CASSPPGVPEEETQYF.

The genes are TRBV9 and TRBJ2-7; TRBD2 aligns across 10 bases. This CDR3 contains 16 residues. The germline CDR1 and CDR2 sequences are SGDLS and YYNGEE. V dropped 3 bases and J dropped 0; count of bases not matched to a gene: 6. The CDR3 DNA reads as TGTGCCAGCAGCGCAAGAGCGGGAGGGCACTCCTACGAGCAGTACTTC. Translation: CASSARAGGHSYEQYF.

The chain combines TRBV28 with TRBJ2-2, with D possibly TRBD2 on 6 matching bases. The CDR3 spans 13 residues. V was trimmed by 7 bases and J by 2 bases, leaving 8 bases between them. The germline V gene encodes CDR1 MDHEN and CDR2 SYDVKM. CDR3 protein: CASMGLNTGELFF. The CDR3 nucleotides read TGTGCCAGCATGGGACTTAACACCGGGGAGCTGTTTTTT.

This clonotype was seen a few times. V gene TRBV6-2 or TRBV6-3 combines with J gene TRBJ2-7, with no clear D. V lost 5 bases to trimming and J lost 0 bases, with 11 bases between them. This CDR3 has 14 residues. Germline V lookup: CDR1 MNHEY, CDR2 SVGEGT. CDR3 bases: TGTGCCAGCAGTCTCCCCGACTTCTCCTACGAGCAGTACTTC. Protein: CASSLPDFSYEQYF.

CDR3 residues: CAWSITGGAGANVLTF. In DNA form, the CDR3 reads TGTGCCTGGAGCATTACAGGGGGCGCTGGGGCCAACGTCCTGACTTTC. V usage is TRBV30 and J usage is TRBJ2-6; 9 nucleotides align to TRBD1. Germline V gene sequence: CDR1 GTSNPN, CDR2 SVGIG (reference sequence). The CDR3 spans 16 residues. The J segment lost 2 bases and the V segment lost 3 bases, leaving 5 bases of the junction unmatched. Full variable domain (remainder filled in from reference TRBV30 and TRBJ2-6): SQTIHQWPATLVQPVGSPLSLECTVEGTSNPNLYWYRQAAGRGLQLLFYSVGIGQISSEVPQNLSASRPQDRQFILSSKKLLLSDSGFYLCAWSITGGAGANVLTFGAGSRLTVL.

This clonotype was detected only once. The rearrangement joins TRBV5-1 to TRBJ1-5, with 9 bases aligning to TRBD1. The V gene's germline CDR1 is SGHRS and CDR2 YFSETQ. The J segment lost 5 bases and the V segment lost 2 bases, leaving 2 bases of the junction unmatched. This CDR3 is built from 14 residues. This CDR3 is CASSLGTGHQPQHF. The CDR3 coding sequence is TGCGCCAGCAGCTTAGGGACAGGGCATCAGCCCCAGCATTTT.

V gene TRBV5-4 combines with J gene TRBJ2-5, with 8 bases aligning to TRBD1. In germline, CDR1 is SGHNT, CDR2 YYREEE (reference sequence). This CDR3 has 15 residues. V lost 6 bases, J lost 5 bases, and 12 bases stayed unmatched. CDR3 sequence (DNA): TGTGCCAGCAACGTCGGACAGGGAATATGGGAGACCCAGTACTTC. It codes for CASNVGQGIWETQYF.

This chain connects TRBV7-2 to TRBJ2-2; D is unresolved. CDR3 size: 13 residues. Trimming cost V 5 bases and J 7 bases, with 11 bases left between them. CDR1 is SGHTA, CDR2 FQGNSA, per germline. CDR3 loop: CASSLWSRGELFF. The DNA of the CDR3 is TGTGCCAGCAGCCTGTGGAGTCGCGGGGAGCTGTTTTTT.

This chain uses TRBV10-3 with TRBJ2-6, with D perhaps being TRBD1 or TRBD2 (5 bases each). Germline CDR1 reads ENHRY; CDR2 reads SYGVKD. The CDR3 runs to 15 residues. V lost 6 bases and J 0 bases, leaving 9 bases between the germline ends. In DNA form, the CDR3 reads TGTGCCATCAGCTTGGGGGACTCTGGGGCCAACGTCCTGACTTTC. It specifies CAISLGDSGANVLTF.

The gene calls are TRBV5-6 and TRBJ2-4; D is uncertain. Per the germline V gene, CDR1 is SGHDT and CDR2 is YYEEEE. This CDR3 comprises 14 residues. The ends were cut back, 1 base at V and 1 base at J, with 6 bases in the middle. CDR3 loop: CASSLNGAKNIQYF. CDR3 coding DNA: TGTGCCAGCAGCTTGAACGGGGCCAAAAACATTCAGTACTTC.

This chain joins TRBV7-9 and TRBJ2-5; the D gene is possibly TRBD2 (5 bases). This CDR3 has 14 amino acids. Trimming removed 5 bases at V and 3 bases at J, with 13 bases between. CDR1 is SEHNR, CDR2 FQNEAQ, per germline (reference sequence). DNA of the CDR3: TGTGCCAGCAGCCGGAGGACCGTCAAAGAGACCCAGTACTTC. This translates into CASSRRTVKETQYF.

The chain combines TRBV29-1 with TRBJ1-2; maybe TRBD1 (6 bases). The CDR3 extends over 14 amino acids. Trimming left V 5 bases short and J 0 bases short, with 13 bases between. CDR1 is SQVTM and CDR2 is ANQGSEA in the germline V gene. As DNA, the CDR3 is TGCAGCGTTCTTCCGGGACAAACTAACTATGGCTACACCTTC. Amino acid sequence: CSVLPGQTNYGYTF.

This clonotype was picked up a small number of times. The V gene is TRBV3-1, the J gene TRBJ1-5, with D hard to call. This CDR3 has 13 amino acids. Deletions cut 0 bases from V and 4 bases from J, with 4 bases between. Germline CDR1 reads LGHDT; CDR2 reads YNNKEL (reference sequence). As DNA, the CDR3 is TGTGCCAGCAGCCAAGAGGGGAATCAGCCCCAGCATTTT. Translation: CASSQEGNQPQHF.

The chain links TRBV25-1 to TRBJ1-2; perhaps TRBD1 as D (6 bases). Germline V gene data show CDR1 as MGHDK and CDR2 as SYGVNS. Trimming left V 6 bases short and J 4 bases short, with 12 bases between. The CDR3 has 13 residues. The CDR3 loop reads CASRGLGAYGYTF. In nucleotides, the CDR3 is TGTGCCAGCAGGGGGTTGGGGGCCTATGGCTACACCTTC.

The V call is TRBV9, the J call TRBJ2-7; D unclear. Between the trimmed V and J ends, which lost 3 bases and 1 base, there was a span of 14 bases. The CDR3 spans 15 residues. From germline, CDR1 is SGDLS and CDR2 YYNGEE. The DNA of the CDR3 is TGTGCCAGCAGCGCCTCACCGGGCCTTTCCTACGAGCAGTACTTC. Its protein product is CASSASPGLSYEQYF.

This clonotype has more than one count but fewer than ten. This chain connects TRBV24-1 to TRBJ2-7; D call uncertain. Trimming pared 1 base from V and 5 bases from J, leaving 2 bases between. CDR1 and CDR2 from the germline V gene are KGHDR and SFDVKD. The CDR3 has 11 amino acids. The CDR3: CATSDLHEQYF. For the CDR3, the DNA is TGTGCCACCAGTGATTTACACGAGCAGTACTTC.

The chain is built from TRBV10-3 and TRBJ2-5, with no clear D. V lost 8 bases and J 2 bases, leaving 3 bases between the germline ends. CDR1 is ENHRY and CDR2 is SYGVKD in the germline V gene. The CDR3 runs 10 residues. The CDR3 bases are TGTGCCATCGGGCAAGAGACCCAGTACTTC. Its protein product is CAIGQETQYF.

V usage is TRBV19 and J usage is TRBJ1-1; TRBD1 matches 7 bases. The J segment lost 6 bases and the V segment lost 7 bases, leaving 14 bases of the junction unmatched. Looked up from germline, CDR1 is LNHDA and CDR2 is SQIVND (reference sequence). The CDR3 totals 15 residues. The CDR3 DNA reads as TGTGCCAGTATACCAAGACAGGGATGGACCGCTGAAGCTTTCTTT. It encodes CASIPRQGWTAEAFF.

The chain recombines TRBV20-1 with TRBJ1-1, with D possibly being TRBD1 (5 bases). The ends were cut back, 6 bases at V and 5 bases at J, with 10 bases in the middle. Germline V gene data show CDR1 as DFQATT and CDR2 as SNEGSKA (reference sequence). The CDR3 covers 11 residues. The CDR3 DNA is TGCAGTGCCTGGGGGGGTACTGAAGCTTTCTTT. Amino acids: CSAWGGTEAFF.

The gene calls are TRBV29-1 and TRBJ2-6, with D possibly TRBD1 on 5 matching bases. With 6 bases removed from V and 2 bases from J, the gap between germline ends came to 20 bases. CDR1 is SQVTM, CDR2 ANQGSEA, per germline. CDR3 length equals 17 residues. The CDR3 sequence: CSVQEQVTRPGANVLTF. CDR3 bases: TGCAGCGTCCAGGAACAGGTTACAAGACCTGGGGCCAACGTCCTGACTTTC. The variable domain in full, with the rest retrieved from reference TRBV29-1 and TRBJ2-6, is SAVISQKPSRDICQRGTSLTIQCQVDSQVTMMFWYRQQPGQSLTLIATANQGSEATYESGFVIDKFPISRPNLTFSTLTVSNMSPEDSSIYLCSVQEQVTRPGANVLTFGAGSRLTVL.

DNA for the CDR3: TGCGCCAGCAGCCAAGAGTTGGCGGGAGGGTTCTACGAGCAGTACTTC. It is translated as CASSQELAGGFYEQYF. J is TRBJ2-7 and V is TRBV4-3; 9 bases fit TRBD2. CDR3 length: 16 residues. CDR1 is LGHNA and CDR2 is YSLEER in the germline V gene. Trimming at V came to 0 bases and at J to 3 bases, leaving 6 bases not matched to a gene.